Sequencing of this T cell receptor beta chain was carried out in a study of STAT5B mutations in CD4+ large granular lymphocyte leukemia. The study, taken as a whole, reports: No patients shared main leukemic clonotypes, though less than 30% appeared at low frequency elsewhere.

As to this clone: Its cognate antigen is unknown.

Authors' methods: Lowest detectable productive clonotype frequency was 2.59 x 10-5. The method was immunoSEQ multiplex PCR; TCRdb's version includes in-frame clones alone and lacks a portion of them. V, J and clone size are those of that table, while D and trimming were read from the DNA. The sample lists 40,000 to 55,000 clones; approximately 83% were seen once. Controls came from buffy coats of healthy blood donors. The sequence derives from a human donor in good health. The source material was CD4+ T cells from blood buffy coats.

CDR3 DNA: TGTGCCAGCAGTATCGGAGGGGGACCCTATGGCTACACCTTC. Its protein is CASSIGGGPYGYTF. The V call is TRBV27, the J call TRBJ1-2; a weak D match, TRBD1 (6 bases). With 5 bases removed from V and 4 bases from J, the gap between germline ends came to 14 bases. The CDR3 sequence is 14 residues long. Germline V gives CDR1 MNHEY, CDR2 SMNVEV (reference sequence).